This T cell receptor beta chain came from a study of blood T cell repertoires in COVID-19. Across the whole study: Researchers got acute and convalescent COVID-19 samples from the United States, Italy and Spain. The cDNA or gDNA used as material had been derived from T cells, B-cell-depleted T cells, or PBMCs.

In the study's own analysis: Nucleated cell number was recorded as an estimate derived from reference gene primer amplification. Repertoires were generated with immunoSEQ multiplex PCR, while TCRdb's copy carries only in-frame clones and drops some. D and trimming come from the DNA, and the V and J calls and clone size come from that table. Of over 30,000 clones in the sample, roughly 82% were seen once. The CDR3 is made up of 14 amino acids. Germline V gives CDR1 KGHDR, CDR2 SFDVKD. With V trimmed by 7 bases and J by 8 bases, 8 bases remained unmatched. The specimen sequenced was peripheral blood. The chain uses TRBV24-1 and TRBJ1-4, with TRBD1 identical over 8 bases. The TCR originated in a man of 80 years or more with active or convalescent COVID-19. CDR3 region: CATSQTGEGEKLFF. Here the CDR3 DNA reads TGTGCCACCAGCCAGACAGGGGAAGGCGAAAAACTGTTTTTT.